This T cell receptor beta chain stems from a study of PD-L1 blockade in urothelial cancer. Clones were sequenced by immunoSEQ multiplex PCR, and TCRdb holds only the in-frame ones, with some missing. This table has approximately 41,000 clones, over 80% appearing once. Time point defined: pretreatment peripheral blood. The sequencing here drew on PBMCs, taken around atezolizumab (anti-PD-L1) treatment. The receptor was derived from a man older than 75 with urothelial cancer.

In DNA form, the CDR3 reads TGCGCCAGCAGCCTTGGACAGGGCCAAGAGACCCAGTACTTC. It is translated as CASSLGQGQETQYF. The rearrangement uses TRBV4-1 and TRBJ2-5, with TRBD1 matching 8 bases. The CDR3 is made up of 14 amino acids. Germline CDR1 is MGHRA and CDR2 is YSYEKL. Trimming at V came to 4 bases and at J to 1 base, leaving 2 bases not matched to a gene.